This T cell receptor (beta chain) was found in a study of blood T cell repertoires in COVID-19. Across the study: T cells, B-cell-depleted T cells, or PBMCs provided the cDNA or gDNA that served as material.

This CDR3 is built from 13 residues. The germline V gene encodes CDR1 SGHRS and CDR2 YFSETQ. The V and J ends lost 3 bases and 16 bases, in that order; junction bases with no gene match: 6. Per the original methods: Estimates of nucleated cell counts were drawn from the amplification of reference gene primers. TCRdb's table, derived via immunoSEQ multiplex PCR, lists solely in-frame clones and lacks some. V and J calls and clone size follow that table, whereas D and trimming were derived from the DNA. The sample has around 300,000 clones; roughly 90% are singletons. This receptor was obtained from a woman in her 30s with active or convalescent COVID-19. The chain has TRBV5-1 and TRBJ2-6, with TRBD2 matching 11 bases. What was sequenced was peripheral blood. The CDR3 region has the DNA TGCGCCAGCAGCTGGATGACTAGCGGGGTTCTGACTTTC. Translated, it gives CASSWMTSGVLTF. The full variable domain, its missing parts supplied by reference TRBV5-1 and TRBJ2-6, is KAGVTQTPRYLIKTRGQQVTLSCSPISGHRSVSWYQQTPGQGLQFLFEYFSETQRNKGNFPGRFSGRQFSNSRSEMNVSTLELGDSALYLCASSWMTSGVLTFGAGSRLTVL.